A single sample gave rise to the 15 T cell receptor beta chains below, sequenced in a study of blood T cell repertoires in COVID-19. Assay: immunoSEQ multiplex PCR; the TCRdb copy retains only in-frame clones and omits some. The table has more than 95,000 clones, roughly 82% seen once; the top ten hold roughly 29%. The sequencing sample was made of peripheral blood. These receptors were obtained from a man aged 55 to 69 with acute or convalescent COVID-19.

The V and J genes are TRBV21-1 and TRBJ2-3; the table's D call of TRBD2 was not tested on the DNA. TRBV21-1 is a known pseudogene. CDR3 size: 19 residues. CDR3 bases: TGTGCCAGCAGCCCCTTGGTGTTAGCGGGAGGTCTCCCCACAGATACGCAGTATTTT. Translating gives CASSPLVLAGGLPTDTQYF.

The J gene is TRBJ1-6, the V gene TRBV28, with D unclear. Per germline, CDR1 MDHEN and CDR2 SYDVKM. This CDR3 is built from 11 residues. Trimming stripped 5 bases from V and 7 bases from J, with 3 bases between. The CDR3 here is CASSLNSPLHF. For the CDR3, the DNA is TGTGCCAGCAGTCTGAATTCACCCCTCCACTTT.

V usage is TRBV4-3 and J usage is TRBJ1-6; 7 positions agree with TRBD1. CDR1 is LGHNA and CDR2 is YSLEER in the germline V gene. Losses at the gene ends were 1 base for V and 5 bases for J; bases not matched to a gene: 2. This CDR3 region has 15 residues. In DNA, the CDR3 is TGCGCCAGCAGCCAAGGACAGGGAGATAATTCACCCCTCCACTTT. This encodes CASSQGQGDNSPLHF.

This chain's CDR3 is CASSLTSGNGETQYF. DNA for the CDR3: TGTGCCAGCAGTCTAACTAGCGGGAATGGTGAGACCCAGTACTTC. The V and J genes are TRBV6-5 and TRBJ2-5, with 10 positions matching TRBD2. Losses at the gene ends were 5 bases for V and 5 bases for J; bases not matched to a gene: 8. CDR1 and CDR2 (germline): MNHEY, SVGAGI. This CDR3 has 15 residues.

In this sample, this clone turned up once. V usage is TRBV7-9 and J usage is TRBJ2-1; 8 nucleotides align to TRBD2. The CDR3 totals 15 residues. Germline CDR1 and CDR2: SEHNR and FQNEAQ (reference sequence). The ends lost 5 bases at V and 8 bases at J; junction bases unmatched: 11. The CDR3 DNA is TGTGCCAGCAGCAAAATGGGACTAGTGGACGATGAGCAGTTCTTC. Its protein product is CASSKMGLVDDEQFF.

V gene TRBV4-3 combines with J gene TRBJ2-2; TRBD2 might be the D (6 bases). Per the germline V gene, CDR1 is LGHNA and CDR2 is YSLEER. This CDR3 is built from 17 residues. Trimming took 0 bases from V and 0 from J, leaving 11 bases between them. The CDR3 is CASSQDRRAANTGELFF. The CDR3, as DNA: TGCGCCAGCAGCCAAGATAGGAGGGCTGCGAACACCGGGGAGCTGTTTTTT.

Concerning this clone: Other DNA sequences of this sample code for an identical CDR3. The chain couples TRBV10-2 to TRBJ1-5; D is uncertain. Trimming pared 0 bases from V and 3 bases from J, leaving 6 bases between. CDR3 length equals 14 residues. Germline loops: CDR1 WSHSY, CDR2 SAAADI. CDR3: CASSESGVNQPQHF. CDR3 coding DNA: TGCGCCAGCAGTGAGTCGGGAGTCAATCAGCCCCAGCATTTT.

The chain couples TRBV6-5 to TRBJ1-6; no definite D call. This CDR3 is 13 amino acids long. Germline V gene lookup returns CDR1 MNHEY and CDR2 SVGAGI. V lost 2 bases, J lost 6 bases, and 5 bases lay in between. This CDR3 is CASSYRRNSPLHF. The CDR3 DNA reads TGTGCCAGCAGTTACCGTCGTAATTCACCCCTCCACTTT.

The V and J genes are TRBV3-1 (or the pseudogene TRBV3-2) and TRBJ1-1; 7 nucleotides line up with TRBD1. The CDR3 length is 13 residues. Trimming at V came to 4 bases and at J to 3 bases, leaving 2 bases not matched to a gene. Per the germline V gene, CDR1 is LGHDT and CDR2 is YNNKEL (reference sequence). CDR3 in amino acids: CASSPTGDTEAFF. DNA of the CDR3: TGTGCCAGCAGCCCAACAGGGGACACTGAAGCTTTCTTT.

A few counts support this clone. This sequence joins TRBV24-1 and TRBJ2-2; 7 positions match TRBD1. CDR1 KGHDR and CDR2 SFDVKD come from the germline V gene. This CDR3 has 17 amino acids. V lost 6 bases, J lost 5 bases, and 14 bases stayed unmatched. Here the CDR3 reads CATSLDSSGGRTGELFF. The CDR3 DNA follows: TGTGCCACCAGTCTTGATAGTTCAGGGGGACGGACCGGGGAGCTGTTTTTT.

In its sample, this clone was seen a few times. This sequence joins TRBV3-1 (or the pseudogene TRBV3-2) and TRBJ1-1; D uncertain. Germline CDR1 is LGHDT and CDR2 is YNNKEL (reference sequence). With 7 bases removed from V and 2 bases from J, the gap between germline ends came to 17 bases. CDR3 length equals 15 residues. The CDR3 reads CASTREGLANTEAFF. The CDR3 coding sequence is TGTGCCAGCACTAGGGAGGGTCTGGCTAACACTGAAGCTTTCTTT.

On this clone itself: Other nucleotide sequences in the sample specify the same CDR3. The V gene is TRBV9, the J gene TRBJ1-3; D unresolved. V was pared by 0 bases and J by 4 bases, with 8 bases between. This CDR3 is 14 amino acids long. Germline V gives CDR1 SGDLS, CDR2 YYNGEE. DNA of the CDR3: TGTGCCAGCAGCGTAGGGCGGGAAGGAAACACCATATATTTT. Residues: CASSVGREGNTIYF.

The V call is TRBV20-1, the J call TRBJ2-7; D is unclear. The length of the CDR3 is 11 residues. Germline assignment: CDR1 DFQATT and CDR2 SNEGSKA (reference sequence). The V gene lost 5 bases and the J gene lost 0 bases, with 5 bases spanning the gap. The CDR3: CSASSSYEQYF. The CDR3 DNA sequence: TGCAGTGCTTCGAGCTCCTACGAGCAGTACTTC.

The chain has TRBV27 and TRBJ2-7, with TRBD2 identical over 11 bases. Germline CDR1 is MNHEY and CDR2 is SMNVEV (reference sequence). The CDR3 extends over 14 amino acids. With 5 bases clipped from V and 3 bases from J, the junction kept 3 bases outside the gene matches. The CDR3 reads CASSRLAGNYEQYF. CDR3 coding DNA: TGTGCCAGCAGTAGACTAGCGGGGAACTACGAGCAGTACTTC.

The chain couples TRBV14 to TRBJ2-7; 7 bases are a match to TRBD1. The CDR3 consists of 18 residues. Trimming took 0 bases from V and 0 from J; bases not matched to a gene: 11. CDR1 SGHDN and CDR2 FVKESK come from the germline V gene. This CDR3 is CASSQEPGTARSSYEQYF. CDR3 coding DNA: TGTGCCAGCAGCCAAGAACCAGGGACAGCTAGGAGCTCCTACGAGCAGTACTTC.